This TCR beta chain originates from a study of cytomegalovirus exposure and HLA in healthy donors. Turning to this clone: Its antigen is unknown.

It was with 60 Vbeta and 13 Jbeta primers that the PCR ran. The table came from immunoSEQ multiplex PCR; TCRdb's copy has only in-frame clones and leaves some out. The specimen's table records 200,000 or so clones. Findings of the study overall: Later on, an analysis showed TCR association rates differing by HLA locus, with DRB1 the most and HLA-C the fewest. Prediction of most subjects' HLA-A and HLA-B alleles by TCR beta sequences was reportedly accurate.

Germline-derived CDR1 and CDR2 are SGHTA and FQGNSA. The CDR3 contains 15 residues. V lost 2 bases, J lost 2 bases, and 4 bases stayed unmatched. The V call is TRBV7-2, the J call TRBJ2-5, with 8 nucleotides matching TRBD1. This TCR derives from a boy aged 5-17 years in good health and CMV-seronegative. Sequencing used PBMCs. CDR3 bases: TGTGCCAGCAGCTTAAACAGGGGGTCACAAGAGACCCAGTACTTC. This translates into CASSLNRGSQETQYF.